The rows below give T cell receptor beta chains drawn from one sample of a study of T-cell memory formation after mild COVID-19. One entry per CDR3 protein results from TCRdb running MiXCR on the 5' RACE reads. This repertoire shows around 200,000 distinct CDR3 sequences, 20% to 25% found once; its top ten account for under 30%. Specimen: PBMCs or a T cell subset sorted from them (not recorded which). The receptors come from an adult woman who had mild COVID-19 (a few samples of this study predate the infection). Cell type and time point are not known. The CDR3 runs from the conserved cysteine through the conserved F or W.

>TRBJ2-3|TRBV6-4
CASSGLVGGTDTQYF
>TRBJ2-7|TRBV20-1
CSAIPWRQGYNEQYF
>TRBJ1-3|TRBV28
CASSSDTVLSGNTIYF
>TRBJ2-3|TRBV9
CASSEGGRISDTQYF
>TRBJ1-1|TRBV27
CASRIDRTGWTEAFF
>TRBJ2-1|TRBV19
CASSVVPRYNEQFF
>TRBJ2-7|TRBV27
CASSFGDGAYEQYF
>TRBJ1-2|TRBV5-6
CASSTIQGDPNYGYTF
>TRBJ2-5|TRBV27
CASRSVGGGQETQYF
>TRBJ2-5|TRBV7-9
CASSPYVATETQYF
>TRBJ1-1|TRBV12-3/TRBV12-4
CASSLENQGLTEAFF
>TRBJ1-2|TRBV12-3/TRBV12-4
CASRPRETGVNYGYTF
>TRBJ1-2|TRBV4-3
CASSQDGSAGSYTF
>TRBJ2-1|TRBV29-1
CSVEDPRLAGVDNEQFF
>TRBJ2-2|TRBV4-1
CASSYGDRGYTGELFF
>TRBJ2-1|TRBV4-1
CASSQHLGLAGSYNEQFF
>TRBJ2-7|TRBV2
CASSEGGGYWEQYF